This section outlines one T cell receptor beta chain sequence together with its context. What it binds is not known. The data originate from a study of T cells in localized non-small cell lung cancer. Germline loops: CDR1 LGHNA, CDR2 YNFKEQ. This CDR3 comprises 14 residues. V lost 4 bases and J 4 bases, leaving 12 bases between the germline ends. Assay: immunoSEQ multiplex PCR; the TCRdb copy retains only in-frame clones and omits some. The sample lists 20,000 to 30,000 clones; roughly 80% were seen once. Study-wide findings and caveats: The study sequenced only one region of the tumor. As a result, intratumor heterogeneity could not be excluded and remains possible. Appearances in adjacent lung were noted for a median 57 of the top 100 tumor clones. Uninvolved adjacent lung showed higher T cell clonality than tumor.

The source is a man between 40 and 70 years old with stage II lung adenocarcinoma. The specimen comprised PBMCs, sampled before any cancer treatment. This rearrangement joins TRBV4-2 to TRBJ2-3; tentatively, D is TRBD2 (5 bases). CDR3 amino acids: CASSPVASSDTQYF. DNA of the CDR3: TGTGCCAGCAGCCCGGTTGCTAGCTCAGATACGCAGTATTTT.